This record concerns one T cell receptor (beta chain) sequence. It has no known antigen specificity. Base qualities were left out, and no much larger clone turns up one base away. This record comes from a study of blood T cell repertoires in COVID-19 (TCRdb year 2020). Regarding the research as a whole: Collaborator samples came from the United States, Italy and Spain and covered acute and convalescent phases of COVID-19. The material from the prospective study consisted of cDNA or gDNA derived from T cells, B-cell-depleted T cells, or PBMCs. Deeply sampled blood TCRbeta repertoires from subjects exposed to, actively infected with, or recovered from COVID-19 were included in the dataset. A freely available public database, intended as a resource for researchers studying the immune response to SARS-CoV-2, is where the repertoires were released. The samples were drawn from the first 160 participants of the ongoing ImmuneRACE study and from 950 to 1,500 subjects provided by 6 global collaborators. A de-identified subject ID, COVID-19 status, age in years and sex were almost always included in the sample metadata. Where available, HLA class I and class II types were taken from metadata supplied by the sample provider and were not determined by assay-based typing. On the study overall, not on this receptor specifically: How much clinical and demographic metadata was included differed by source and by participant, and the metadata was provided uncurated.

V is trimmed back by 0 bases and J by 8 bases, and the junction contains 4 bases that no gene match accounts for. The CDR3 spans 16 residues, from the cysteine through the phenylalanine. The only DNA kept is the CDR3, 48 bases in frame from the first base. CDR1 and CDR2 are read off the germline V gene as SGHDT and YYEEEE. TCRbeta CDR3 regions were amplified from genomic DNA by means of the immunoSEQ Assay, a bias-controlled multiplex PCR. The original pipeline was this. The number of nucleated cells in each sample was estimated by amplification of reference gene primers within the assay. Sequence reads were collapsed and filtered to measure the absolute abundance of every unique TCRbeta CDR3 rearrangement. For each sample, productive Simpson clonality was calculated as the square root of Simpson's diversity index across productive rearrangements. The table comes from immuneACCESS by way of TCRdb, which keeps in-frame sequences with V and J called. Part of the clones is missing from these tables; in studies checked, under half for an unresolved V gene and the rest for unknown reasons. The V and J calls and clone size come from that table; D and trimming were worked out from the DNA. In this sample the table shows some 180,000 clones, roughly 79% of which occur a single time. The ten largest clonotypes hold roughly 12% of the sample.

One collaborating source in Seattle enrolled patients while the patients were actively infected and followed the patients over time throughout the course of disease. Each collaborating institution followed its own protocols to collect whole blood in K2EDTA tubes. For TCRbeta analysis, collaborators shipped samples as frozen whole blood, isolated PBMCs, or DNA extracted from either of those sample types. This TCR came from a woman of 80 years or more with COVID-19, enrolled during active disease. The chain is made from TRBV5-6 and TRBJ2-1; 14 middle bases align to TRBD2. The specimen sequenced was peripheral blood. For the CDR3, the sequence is CASSLGAGLAGDEQFF. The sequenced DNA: TGTGCCAGCAGCTTGGGAGCGGGACTAGCGGGGGATGAGCAGTTCTTC.